This T cell receptor beta chain is from a study of blood T cells in healthy people across ages. A second about 7 to 11 cycle PCR used barcoded and J-beta primers. TCRdb reprocessed the 5' RACE reads with MiXCR, giving one entry per CDR3 protein. The repertoire has 550,000 to 750,000 distinct CDR3 sequences, around 20% of them found once; the top ten carry more than 3%. CDR1 SQVTM and CDR2 ANQGSEA come from the germline V gene. The CDR3 totals 11 residues. The V and J ends lost 6 bases and 4 bases respectively, with 6 bases between them. This clonotype was seen ten or more times. The people who gave samples were healthy Caucasians from Russia, aged about 6 to 100. Each sample gave at least 6 million isolated PBMCs.

The TCR originated in a man in his 70s in good health. J is TRBJ2-2 and V is TRBV29-1; unclear D gene. The sequenced material came from blood. Written as DNA, the CDR3 is TGCAGCGTCAGGTCCACCGGGGAGCTGTTTTTT. Amino acid sequence: CSVRSTGELFF.